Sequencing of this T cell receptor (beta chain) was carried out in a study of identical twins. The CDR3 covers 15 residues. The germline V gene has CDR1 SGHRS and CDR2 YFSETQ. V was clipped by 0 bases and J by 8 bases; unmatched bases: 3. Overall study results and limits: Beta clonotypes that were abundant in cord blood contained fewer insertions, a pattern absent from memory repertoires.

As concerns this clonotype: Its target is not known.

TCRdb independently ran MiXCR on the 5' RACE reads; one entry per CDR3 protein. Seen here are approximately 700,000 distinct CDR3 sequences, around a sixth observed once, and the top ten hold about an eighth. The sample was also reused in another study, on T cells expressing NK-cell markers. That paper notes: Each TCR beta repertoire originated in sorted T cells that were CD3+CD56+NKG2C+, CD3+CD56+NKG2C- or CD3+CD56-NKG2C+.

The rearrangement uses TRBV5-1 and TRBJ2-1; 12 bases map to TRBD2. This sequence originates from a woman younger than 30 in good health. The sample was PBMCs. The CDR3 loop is CASSLALAGGYEQFF. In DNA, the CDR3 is TGCGCCAGCAGCTTGGCACTAGCGGGAGGATATGAGCAGTTCTTC.